The 22 T cell receptor beta chains listed next were all sequenced from one sample in a study of blood T cell repertoires in COVID-19. Sequencing was performed with immunoSEQ multiplex PCR; in TCRdb, only in-frame clones are kept and a portion is missing. The sample comprises 490,000 or so clones, more than 85% of which are singletons, and approximately 8% rests with the top ten. The sample taken for sequencing was PBMCs or T cells enriched from blood (not recorded which). The receptors were sampled from a woman aged 55-75 years who had recovered from COVID-19.

This clone appeared once. The chain has TRBV19 and TRBJ2-2, with TRBD1 matching 10 bases. The length of the CDR3 is 15 residues. V lost 2 bases, J lost 6 bases, and 3 bases stayed unmatched. CDR1 and CDR2 from the germline V gene are LNHDA and SQIVND (reference sequence). CDR3 amino acids: CASSITGQGAGELFF. The CDR3 nucleotides are TGTGCCAGTAGTATAACAGGACAGGGGGCCGGGGAGCTGTTTTTT.

The chain employs TRBV14 and TRBJ2-7, with 7 positions matching TRBD1. Germline V gene lookup returns CDR1 SGHDN and CDR2 FVKESK. Losses at the gene ends were 1 base for V and 2 bases for J; bases not matched to a gene: 5. The CDR3 runs 15 residues. CDR3 nucleotides: TGTGCCAGCAGCCAAGGCCCGGGACAGCCCTACGAGCAGTACTTC. Translation: CASSQGPGQPYEQYF.

The J gene is TRBJ2-1, the V gene TRBV10-3; 9 bases map to TRBD1. The length of the CDR3 is 15 residues. The V and J ends lost 6 bases and 1 base, in that order; junction bases with no gene match: 4. Germline V gene sequence: CDR1 ENHRY, CDR2 SYGVKD. The CDR3 bases are TGTGCCATCAGCCCCGGGACAGGGTCCTACAATGAGCAGTTCTTC. Its protein product is CAISPGTGSYNEQFF.

The CDR3 DNA reads TGTGCCAGCAGCGAGGACAGGCGATTCGATGGCTACACCTTC. Its translation is CASSEDRRFDGYTF. The chain couples TRBV5-4 to TRBJ1-2; 7 positions agree with TRBD1. After removal of 4 bases from V and 6 bases from J, the junction contained 9 bases not matched to a gene. The CDR3 is 14 amino acids. Germline-derived CDR1 and CDR2 are SGHNT and YYREEE (reference sequence).

V and J are TRBV7-2 and TRBJ2-3, with D perhaps TRBD1 (5 bases). There are 13 residues in the CDR3. Germline-derived CDR1 and CDR2 are SGHTA and FQGNSA. The V end lost 5 bases, the J end lost 6 bases, and 12 bases lay between the germline ends. DNA for the CDR3: TGTGCCAGCAGCGGACCAGGGTGGGATACGCAGTATTTT. The encoded protein is CASSGPGWDTQYF.

This chain uses TRBV24-1 with TRBJ2-4; 10 nucleotides match TRBD2. Germline trimming cut 2 bases from V and 0 bases from J; bases unmatched to any gene: 6. Germline lookup yields CDR1 KGHDR and CDR2 SFDVKD. CDR3 length: 18 amino acids. The CDR3: CATSDSPSGGLAKNIQYF. CDR3 in DNA: TGTGCCACCAGTGATTCTCCTAGCGGGGGCCTAGCCAAAAACATTCAGTACTTC.

The gene calls are TRBV10-3 and TRBJ2-2; 8 positions match TRBD1. The J segment lost 6 bases and the V segment lost 2 bases, leaving 2 bases of the junction unmatched. There are 14 residues in the CDR3. Germline V gene sequence: CDR1 ENHRY, CDR2 SYGVKD. The CDR3 spells CAISEQTGAGELFF. CDR3 sequence (DNA): TGTGCCATCAGTGAGCAGACAGGGGCCGGGGAGCTGTTTTTT.

V gene TRBV29-1 combines with J gene TRBJ1-1; tentatively, D is TRBD1 (6 bases). Trimming took 0 bases from V and 5 from J, leaving 13 bases between them. The CDR3 has 14 amino acids. CDR1 SQVTM and CDR2 ANQGSEA come from the germline V gene. Here the CDR3 reads CSVEESGGGTEAFF. CDR3 coding DNA: TGCAGCGTTGAAGAAAGCGGGGGCGGGACTGAAGCTTTCTTT.

This clone was counted between two and nine times. The CDR3 DNA sequence: TGTGCCAGCAGGGCCTCGGGACAGATCTACGAGCAGTACTTC. Its protein product is CASRASGQIYEQYF. The chain combines TRBV6-5 with TRBJ2-7, with 7 bases lining up with TRBD1. The V and J ends lost 6 bases and 3 bases, in that order; junction bases with no gene match: 8. Germline V lookup: CDR1 MNHEY, CDR2 SVGAGI. CDR3 length equals 14 residues.

The rearrangement joins TRBV15 to TRBJ1-4; TRBD1 aligns across 7 bases. The length of the CDR3 is 15 residues. Trimming removed 7 bases from V and 3 bases from J; junction bases left unmatched: 8. Germline loops: CDR1 LNHNV, CDR2 YYDKDF (reference sequence). The CDR3 DNA follows: TGTGCCACCAACGAGGGGGCCACGTCTAATGAAAAACTGTTTTTT. It translates to CATNEGATSNEKLFF.

V and J are TRBV6-5 and TRBJ1-6; 7 nucleotides agree with TRBD1. CDR3 length equals 15 residues. The V gene end was trimmed by 2 bases and the J gene end by 7 bases; junction bases not matched to a gene: 5. In germline, CDR1 is MNHEY, CDR2 SVGAGI. The CDR3 here is CASSYGGTVNSPLHF. Here the CDR3 DNA reads TGTGCCAGCAGTTACGGAGGGACAGTGAATTCACCCCTCCACTTT.

The V gene is TRBV2, the J gene TRBJ2-2, with 8 positions matching TRBD1. CDR1 SNHLY and CDR2 FYNNEI come from the germline V gene. The CDR3 runs 14 residues. After removal of 5 bases from V and 7 bases from J, the junction contained 6 bases not matched to a gene. CDR3 sequence reads: CASSRQGRSGELFF. The CDR3 DNA reads TGTGCCAGCAGTCGACAGGGGCGTAGCGGGGAGCTGTTTTTT.

This clone was observed a handful of times. The chain has TRBV2 and TRBJ2-2, with 10 positions matching TRBD2. V lost 6 bases and J lost 5; bases outside the gene matches: 6. The CDR3 totals 15 residues. Germline CDR1 and CDR2: SNHLY and FYNNEI. The CDR3 DNA sequence: TGTGCCAGCAGGGGGACTAGCGAAAGGACCGGGGAGCTGTTTTTT. Translation gives CASRGTSERTGELFF.

This clone turned up a few times. The chain recombines TRBV6-2 or TRBV6-3 with TRBJ2-2; TRBD1 matches 7 bases. Trimming took 6 bases from V and 9 from J; bases not matched to a gene: 4. CDR1 is MNHEY, CDR2 SVGEGT, per germline. The CDR3 has 12 amino acids. CDR3 nucleotides: TGTGCCAGCAGCGCGACAGGGCGGGAGCTGTTTTTT. As protein: CASSATGRELFF.

The J gene is TRBJ2-7, the V gene TRBV27, with D possibly being TRBD2 (6 bases). This CDR3 contains 16 residues. Germline V gene lookup returns CDR1 MNHEY and CDR2 SMNVEV (reference sequence). V shed 2 bases and J shed 1 base, with 15 bases lying between them. This CDR3 reads CASSLDRLASSYEQYF. The CDR3 bases are TGTGCCAGCAGTTTAGATAGGCTAGCGTCATCCTACGAGCAGTACTTC.

V gene TRBV5-4 combines with J gene TRBJ1-2; 8 nucleotides match TRBD1. The CDR3 length is 15 residues. The V gene end was trimmed by 2 bases and the J gene end by 0 bases; junction bases not matched to a gene: 3. CDR1 SGHNT and CDR2 YYREEE come from the germline V gene (reference sequence). The CDR3 region is CASSLMDRANYGYTF. In nucleotides, the CDR3 is TGTGCCAGCAGCTTAATGGACAGGGCTAACTATGGCTACACCTTC.

The chain employs TRBV10-1 and TRBJ2-3; D remains ambiguous. The CDR3 totals 13 residues. Trimming removed 3 bases at V and 2 bases at J, with 6 bases between. The germline V gene has CDR1 WNHNN and CDR2 SYGVQD (reference sequence). The CDR3 sequence: CASSESHTDTQYF. The CDR3 region has the DNA TGCGCCAGCAGTGAATCCCACACAGATACGCAGTATTTT.

The chain recombines TRBV5-6 with TRBJ1-2; D remains ambiguous. This CDR3 region has 13 residues. Germline assignment: CDR1 SGHDT and CDR2 YYEEEE. V lost 2 bases, J lost 3 bases, and 8 bases lay in between. The CDR3 bases are TGTGCCAGCAGCTTCCCCAAATACTATGGCTACACCTTC. This translates into CASSFPKYYGYTF.

A few counts support this clone. The sample has other DNA sequences that encode this CDR3 too. This chain connects TRBV2 to TRBJ1-1; perhaps TRBD1 as D (5 bases). V was clipped by 5 bases and J by 1 base, with 8 bases between them. Germline CDR1 is SNHLY and CDR2 is FYNNEI. The CDR3 contains 13 residues. CDR3 region: CASSPGQNTEAFF. In DNA, the CDR3 is TGTGCCAGCAGTCCAGGGCAGAACACTGAAGCTTTCTTT.

This chain uses TRBV10-2 with TRBJ1-5; 9 bases line up with TRBD1. Per the germline V gene, CDR1 is WSHSY and CDR2 is SAAADI. There are 16 residues in the CDR3. V gave up 8 bases and J gave up 1 base; unmatched junction bases: 9. CDR3 amino acids: CASGIPTGGSNQPQHF. The CDR3 region has the DNA TGCGCCAGCGGGATTCCGACAGGGGGGAGCAATCAGCCCCAGCATTTT.

A single count supports this clone. This sample also contains other DNA sequences that code for the same CDR3. The chain joins TRBV30 to TRBJ1-1; possibly TRBD1 for D (5 bases). CDR1 and CDR2 (germline): GTSNPN, SVGIG (reference sequence). This CDR3 contains 13 residues. The germline V and J ends were trimmed by 2 bases and 1 base, with 8 bases remaining between them. CDR3 protein: CAWSRGGNTEAFF. The CDR3 DNA reads as TGTGCCTGGAGTAGGGGTGGGAACACTGAAGCTTTCTTT. The full variable domain, its missing parts supplied by reference TRBV30 and TRBJ1-1, is SQTIHQWPATLVQPVGSPLSLECTVEGTSNPNLYWYRQAAGRGLQLLFYSVGIGQISSEVPQNLSASRPQDRQFILSSKKLLLSDSGFYLCAWSRGGNTEAFFGQGTRLTVV.

The chain links TRBV10-3 to TRBJ2-7; the match to TRBD1 covers 7 bases. This CDR3 is built from 12 residues. Germline V gene lookup returns CDR1 ENHRY and CDR2 SYGVKD. J lost 5 bases, V lost 10 bases, and 8 bases had no gene match. CDR3 protein: CATSTGINEQYV. The CDR3 DNA reads TGTGCCACGTCGACAGGGATCAACGAGCAGTACGTC.